This record concerns one T cell receptor beta chain sequence. Authors' methods: The assay estimated nucleated cells by amplifying reference gene primers. Method: immunoSEQ multiplex PCR; TCRdb's copy keeps in-frame clones and lacks some. V, J and clone size are taken as reported in that table, and D and trimming were inferred from the DNA itself. Of nearly 350,000 clones listed, about nine tenths were seen once; the top ten hold 7.3%. This entry belongs to a study of blood T cell repertoires in COVID-19. The wider study: Acute and convalescent COVID-19 samples came from the United States, Italy and Spain. T cells, B-cell-depleted T cells, or PBMCs supplied cDNA or gDNA.

This CDR3 region has 12 residues. The germline V gene has CDR1 LGHDT and CDR2 YNNKEL (reference sequence). V dropped 1 base and J dropped 4 bases, with 5 bases sitting between them. Seattle-derived patients entered the study during active infection and were followed longitudinally. This chain connects TRBV3-1 (or the pseudogene TRBV3-2) to TRBJ2-7; D not resolved. The clonotype was recovered from a woman in her seventies with COVID-19, enrolled during active disease. The specimen sequenced was peripheral blood. In nucleotides, the CDR3 is TGTGCCAGCAGCCAAGCAGGTTACGAGCAGTACTTC. It translates to CASSQAGYEQYF.